What follows describes a single T cell receptor beta chain. Germline CDR1 is LNHDA and CDR2 is SQIVND (reference sequence). The CDR3 covers 12 residues. V was trimmed by 10 bases and J by 4 bases, leaving 13 bases between them. The data were taken from a study of technical replicates of blood from a handful of donors. Produced via immunoSEQ multiplex PCR; TCRdb's table is partial and in-frame only. The data hold around 83,000 clones, with roughly 93% observed a single time. The source of this sequence is a human donor in good health. V gene TRBV19 combines with J gene TRBJ1-1; D not resolved. The sample was T cells isolated from PBMCs. The CDR3 here is CATEPRFTEAFF. In nucleotides, the CDR3 is TGTGCCACTGAGCCAAGATTCACTGAAGCTTTCTTT.